These T cell receptor beta chains were read from a single sample in a study of T-cell reconstitution after alpha-beta-depleted transplantation in children. Via MiXCR, TCRdb re-called the PCR reads, giving one row per CDR3 protein. The sample holds some 840,000 distinct CDR3 sequences, approximately 15% seen once. The sequencing here drew on PBMCs, mostly from graft donor cells, taken 360 days after TCRalphabeta/CD19-depleted stem cell transplant. The receptors stem from a male patient between 5 and 17 years old who had a stem cell transplant for acute lymphoblastic leukemia, so the T cells may come from the graft donor. The conserved cysteine and the conserved F or W are not part of the CDR3 here.

v_call	j_call	cdr3_aa
TRBV7-9	TRBJ2-1	AREGLADNEQF
TRBV27	TRBJ2-7	ASSQGSWVRSEQY
TRBV7-8	TRBJ2-1	ASSIRTLGGVQF
TRBV3-1	TRBJ2-7	ASSPWTSGEQY
TRBV12-3/TRBV12-4	TRBJ2-7	ASTQQSPPYEQY
TRBV29-1	TRBJ2-5	SIERETQY
TRBV6-4	TRBJ1-1	ASRRTGTGHSSMNTEAF
TRBV7-2	TRBJ2-5	ASSLPWTSGGQETQY
TRBV7-3	TRBJ2-7	ASSLNSAAIPYEQY
TRBV4-1	TRBJ2-1	ASSQARAGTAPIPWQF
TRBV9	TRBJ2-5	ASSVGGDQETQY
TRBV12-3/TRBV12-4	TRBJ2-1	ASSLKTYGRVYEQF
TRBV4-2	TRBJ2-3	ASSQESGTDTQY